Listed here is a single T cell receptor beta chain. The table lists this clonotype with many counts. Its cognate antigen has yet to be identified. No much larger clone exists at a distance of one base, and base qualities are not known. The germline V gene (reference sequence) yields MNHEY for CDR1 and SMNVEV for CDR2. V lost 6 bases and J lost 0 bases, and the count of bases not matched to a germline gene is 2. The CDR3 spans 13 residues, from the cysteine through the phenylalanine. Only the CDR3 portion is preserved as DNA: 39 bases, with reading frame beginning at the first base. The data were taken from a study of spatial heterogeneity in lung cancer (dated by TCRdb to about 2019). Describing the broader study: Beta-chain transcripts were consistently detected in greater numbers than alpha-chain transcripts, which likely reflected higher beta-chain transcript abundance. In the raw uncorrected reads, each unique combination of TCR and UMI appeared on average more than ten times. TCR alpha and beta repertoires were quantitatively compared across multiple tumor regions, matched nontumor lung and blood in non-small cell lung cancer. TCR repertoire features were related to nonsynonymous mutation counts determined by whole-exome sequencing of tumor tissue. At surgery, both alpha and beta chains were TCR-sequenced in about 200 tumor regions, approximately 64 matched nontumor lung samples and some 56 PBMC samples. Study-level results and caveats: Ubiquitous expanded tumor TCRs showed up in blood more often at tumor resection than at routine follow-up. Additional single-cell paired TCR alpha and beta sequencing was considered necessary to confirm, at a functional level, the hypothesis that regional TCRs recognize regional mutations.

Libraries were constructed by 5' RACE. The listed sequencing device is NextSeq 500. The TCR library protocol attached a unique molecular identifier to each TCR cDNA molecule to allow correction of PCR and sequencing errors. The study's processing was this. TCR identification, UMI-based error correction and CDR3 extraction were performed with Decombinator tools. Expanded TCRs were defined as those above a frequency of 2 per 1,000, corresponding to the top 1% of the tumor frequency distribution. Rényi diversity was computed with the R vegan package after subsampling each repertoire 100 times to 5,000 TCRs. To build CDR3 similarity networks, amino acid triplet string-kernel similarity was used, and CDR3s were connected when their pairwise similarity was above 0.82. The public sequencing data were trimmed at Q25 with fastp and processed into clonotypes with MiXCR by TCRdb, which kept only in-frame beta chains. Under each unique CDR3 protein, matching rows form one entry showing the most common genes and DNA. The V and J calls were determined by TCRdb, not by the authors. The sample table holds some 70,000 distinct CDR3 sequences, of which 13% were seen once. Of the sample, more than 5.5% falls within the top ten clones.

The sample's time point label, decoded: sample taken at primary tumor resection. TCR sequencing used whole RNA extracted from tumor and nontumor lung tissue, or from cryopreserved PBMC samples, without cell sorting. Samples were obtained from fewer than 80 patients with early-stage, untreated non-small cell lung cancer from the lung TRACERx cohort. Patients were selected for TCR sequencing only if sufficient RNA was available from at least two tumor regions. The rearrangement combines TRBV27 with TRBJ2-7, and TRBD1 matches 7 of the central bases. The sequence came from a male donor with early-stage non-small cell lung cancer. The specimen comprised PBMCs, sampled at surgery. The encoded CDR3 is CASRGQASYEQYF. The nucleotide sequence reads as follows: TGTGCCAGCAGAGGACAGGCCTCCTACGAGCAGTACTTC.